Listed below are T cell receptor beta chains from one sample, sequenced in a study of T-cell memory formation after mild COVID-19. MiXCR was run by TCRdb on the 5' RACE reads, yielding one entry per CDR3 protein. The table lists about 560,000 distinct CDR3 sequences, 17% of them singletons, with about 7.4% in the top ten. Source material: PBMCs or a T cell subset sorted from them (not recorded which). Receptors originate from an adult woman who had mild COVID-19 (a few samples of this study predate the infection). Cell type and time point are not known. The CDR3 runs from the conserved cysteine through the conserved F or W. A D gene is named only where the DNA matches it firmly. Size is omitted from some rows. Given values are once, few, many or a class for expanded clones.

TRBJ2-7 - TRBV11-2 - CASSWVSYEQYF TGTGCCAGCAGCTGGGTCAGCTACGAGCAGTACTTC
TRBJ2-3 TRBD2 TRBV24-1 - CATSERGGTDTQYF TGTGCCACCAGCGAGCGGGGGGGCACAGATACGCAGTATTTT
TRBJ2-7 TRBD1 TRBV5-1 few CASSSTGIEQYF TGCGCCAGCAGCTCGACAGGGATCGAGCAGTACTTC
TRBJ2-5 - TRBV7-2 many CASSQSLDSRTQYF TGTGCCAGCAGCCAAAGCCTCGATTCGAGGACCCAGTACTTC
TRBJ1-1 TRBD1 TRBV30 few CAWSIARGTGGLNTEAFF TGTGCCTGGAGTATAGCTCGCGGGACAGGGGGCTTGAACACTGAAGCTTTCTTT
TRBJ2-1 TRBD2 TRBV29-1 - CSVEWVIAGGYNEQFF TGCAGCGTTGAATGGGTGATAGCGGGAGGGTACAATGAGCAGTTCTTC
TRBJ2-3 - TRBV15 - CATSRDRFTQYF TGTGCCACCAGCAGAGACCGGTTTACGCAGTATTTT
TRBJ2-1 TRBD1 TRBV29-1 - CSVAGTVYNEQFF TGCAGCGTTGCGGGGACAGTTTACAATGAGCAGTTCTTC
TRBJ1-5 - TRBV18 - CASSPRTESNQPQHF TGTGCCAGCTCACCACGGACAGAGAGCAATCAGCCCCAGCATTTT
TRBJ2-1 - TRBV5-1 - CASSLPGNEQFF TGCGCCAGCAGCTTGCCGGGGAATGAGCAGTTCTTC
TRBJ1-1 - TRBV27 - CASSFVGGGTEAFF TGTGCCAGCAGTTTTGTGGGGGGAGGCACTGAAGCTTTCTTT
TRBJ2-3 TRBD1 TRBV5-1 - CASSRDRGIDTQYF TGCGCCAGCAGCCGTGACAGGGGAATAGATACGCAGTATTTT
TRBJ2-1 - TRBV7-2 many CASSSRQLSSNEQFF TGTGCCAGCAGCTCAAGGCAGCTCTCGTCCAATGAGCAGTTCTTC
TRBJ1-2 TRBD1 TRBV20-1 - CSASGTGGDNDMYGYTF TGCAGTGCTTCCGGGACAGGGGGCGACAATGATATGTATGGCTACACCTTC
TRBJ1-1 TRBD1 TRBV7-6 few CASSPTGQMNTEAFF TGTGCCAGCAGCCCGACGGGACAGATGAACACTGAAGCTTTCTTT
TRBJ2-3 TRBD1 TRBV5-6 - CASSFPPTGASTDTQYF TGTGCCAGCAGCTTCCCCCCGACAGGGGCTAGCACAGATACGCAGTATTTT
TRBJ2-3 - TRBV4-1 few CASSQALGLLSTDTQYF TGCGCCAGCAGCCAAGCCCTCGGGCTCCTTAGCACAGATACGCAGTATTTT
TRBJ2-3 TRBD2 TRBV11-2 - CASSLERWKAGADTQYF TGTGCCAGCAGCTTAGAGCGTTGGAAAGCGGGAGCAGATACGCAGTATTTT
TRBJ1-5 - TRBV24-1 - CATSEDWNQPQHF TGTGCCACCAGCGAAGATTGGAATCAGCCCCAGCATTTT
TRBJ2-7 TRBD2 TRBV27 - CATIGLASYEQYF TGTGCCACTATAGGACTAGCCTCCTACGAGCAGTACTTC
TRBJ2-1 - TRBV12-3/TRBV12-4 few CASSLAGRSYNEQFF TGTGCCAGCAGTTTAGCGGGCCGCTCCTACAATGAGCAGTTCTTC
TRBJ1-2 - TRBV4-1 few CASSQHRDKDGYTF TGCGCCAGCAGCCAACACCGGGATAAGGATGGCTACACCTTC
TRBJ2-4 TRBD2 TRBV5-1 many CASTFTGGGKNIQYF TGCGCCAGCACTTTCACGGGAGGCGGCAAAAACATTCAGTACTTC
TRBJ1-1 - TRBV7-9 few CASSVHRNTEAFF TGTGCCAGCAGCGTACACCGGAACACTGAAGCTTTCTTT
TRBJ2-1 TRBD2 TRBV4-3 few CASSQDLPRTSGQFF TGCGCCAGCAGCCAAGATCTCCCACGGACTAGCGGGCAGTTCTTC
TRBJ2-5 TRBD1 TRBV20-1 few CSAQTGRETQYF TGCAGTGCTCAGACAGGGAGAGAGACCCAGTACTTC